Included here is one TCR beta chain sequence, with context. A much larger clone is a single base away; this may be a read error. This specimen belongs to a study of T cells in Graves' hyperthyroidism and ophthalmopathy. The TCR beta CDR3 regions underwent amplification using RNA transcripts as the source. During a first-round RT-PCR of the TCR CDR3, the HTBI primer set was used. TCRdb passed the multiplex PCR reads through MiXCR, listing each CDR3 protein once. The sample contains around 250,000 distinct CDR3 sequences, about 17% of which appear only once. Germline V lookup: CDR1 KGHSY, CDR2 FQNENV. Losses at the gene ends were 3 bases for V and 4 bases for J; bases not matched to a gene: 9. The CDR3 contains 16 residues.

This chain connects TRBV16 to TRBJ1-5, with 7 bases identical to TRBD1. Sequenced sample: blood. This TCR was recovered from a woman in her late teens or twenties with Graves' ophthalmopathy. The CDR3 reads CASSHQGDGGNQPQHF. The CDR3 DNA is TGTGCCAGCAGCCACCAGGGGGACGGGGGGAATCAGCCCCAGCATTTT.